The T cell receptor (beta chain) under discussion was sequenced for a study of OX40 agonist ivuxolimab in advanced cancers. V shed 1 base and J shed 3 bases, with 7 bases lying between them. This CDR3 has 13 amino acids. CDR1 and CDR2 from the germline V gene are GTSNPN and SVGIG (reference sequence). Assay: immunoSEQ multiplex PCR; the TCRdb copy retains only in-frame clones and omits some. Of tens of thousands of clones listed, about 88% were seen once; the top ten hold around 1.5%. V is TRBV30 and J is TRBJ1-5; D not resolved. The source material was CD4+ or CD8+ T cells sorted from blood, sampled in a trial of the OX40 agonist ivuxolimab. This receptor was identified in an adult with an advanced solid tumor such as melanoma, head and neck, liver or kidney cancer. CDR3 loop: CAWSDSHNQPQHF. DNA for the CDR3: TGTGCCTGGAGTGACAGCCACAATCAGCCCCAGCATTTT.